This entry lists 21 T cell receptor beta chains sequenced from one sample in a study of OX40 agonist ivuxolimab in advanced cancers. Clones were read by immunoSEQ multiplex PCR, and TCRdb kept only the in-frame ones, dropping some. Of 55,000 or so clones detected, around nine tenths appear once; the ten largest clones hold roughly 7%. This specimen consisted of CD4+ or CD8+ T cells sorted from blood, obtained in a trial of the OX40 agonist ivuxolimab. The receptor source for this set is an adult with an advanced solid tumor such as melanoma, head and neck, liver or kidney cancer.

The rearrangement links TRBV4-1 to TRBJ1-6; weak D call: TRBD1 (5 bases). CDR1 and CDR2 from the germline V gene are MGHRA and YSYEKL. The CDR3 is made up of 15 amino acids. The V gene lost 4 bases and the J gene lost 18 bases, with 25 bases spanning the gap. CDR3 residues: CASSLDRDWGYPPHF. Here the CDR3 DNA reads TGCGCCAGCAGCCTAGATCGCGACTGGGGGTACCCTCCCCACTTT.

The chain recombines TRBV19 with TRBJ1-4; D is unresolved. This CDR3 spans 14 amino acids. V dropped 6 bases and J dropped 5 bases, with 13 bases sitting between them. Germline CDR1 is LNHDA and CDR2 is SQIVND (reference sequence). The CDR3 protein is CASRERQSNEKLFF. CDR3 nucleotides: TGTGCCAGTAGGGAGCGGCAGAGCAATGAAAAACTGTTTTTT.

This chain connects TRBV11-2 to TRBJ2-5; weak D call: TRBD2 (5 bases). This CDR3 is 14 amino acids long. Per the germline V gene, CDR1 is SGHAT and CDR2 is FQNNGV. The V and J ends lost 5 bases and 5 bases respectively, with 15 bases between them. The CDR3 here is CASSLLLVRETQYF. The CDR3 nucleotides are TGTGCCAGCAGCCTCCTACTAGTACGGGAGACCCAGTACTTC.

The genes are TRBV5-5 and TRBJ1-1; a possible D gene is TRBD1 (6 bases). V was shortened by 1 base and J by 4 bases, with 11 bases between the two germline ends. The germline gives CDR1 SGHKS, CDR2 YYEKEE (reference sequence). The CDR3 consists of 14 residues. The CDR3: CASSLPGAVTEAFF. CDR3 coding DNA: TGTGCCAGCAGCTTGCCGGGGGCGGTCACTGAAGCTTTCTTT.

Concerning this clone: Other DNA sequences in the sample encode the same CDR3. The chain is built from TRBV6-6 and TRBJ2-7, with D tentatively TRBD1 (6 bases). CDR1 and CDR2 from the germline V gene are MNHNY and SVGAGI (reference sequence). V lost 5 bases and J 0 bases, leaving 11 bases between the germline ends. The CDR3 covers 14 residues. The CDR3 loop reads CASSPGTSSYEQYF. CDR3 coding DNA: TGTGCCAGCAGTCCCGGGACAAGCTCCTACGAGCAGTACTTC.

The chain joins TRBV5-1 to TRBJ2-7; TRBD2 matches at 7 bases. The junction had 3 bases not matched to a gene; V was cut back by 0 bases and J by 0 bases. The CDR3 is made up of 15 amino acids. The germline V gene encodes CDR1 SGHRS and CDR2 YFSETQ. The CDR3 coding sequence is TGCGCCAGCAGCTTGGGAGCGGGGCCCTCCTACGAGCAGTACTTC. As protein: CASSLGAGPSYEQYF. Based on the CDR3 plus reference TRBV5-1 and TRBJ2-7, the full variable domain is KAGVTQTPRYLIKTRGQQVTLSCSPISGHRSVSWYQQTPGQGLQFLFEYFSETQRNKGNFPGRFSGRQFSNSRSEMNVSTLELGDSALYLCASSLGAGPSYEQYFGPGTRLTVT.

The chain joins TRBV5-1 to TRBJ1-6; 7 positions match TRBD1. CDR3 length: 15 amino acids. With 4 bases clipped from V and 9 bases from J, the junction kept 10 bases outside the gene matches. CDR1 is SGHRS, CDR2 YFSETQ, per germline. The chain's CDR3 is CASSETTGEPSPLHF. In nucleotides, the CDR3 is TGCGCCAGCAGCGAAACCACAGGGGAGCCTTCACCCCTCCACTTT.

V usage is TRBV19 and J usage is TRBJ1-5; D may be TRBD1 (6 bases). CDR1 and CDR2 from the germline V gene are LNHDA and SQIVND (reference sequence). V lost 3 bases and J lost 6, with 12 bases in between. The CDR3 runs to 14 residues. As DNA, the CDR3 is TGTGCCAGTAGTATTATGGGGGGCCGTCAGCCCCAGCATTTT. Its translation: CASSIMGGRQPQHF.

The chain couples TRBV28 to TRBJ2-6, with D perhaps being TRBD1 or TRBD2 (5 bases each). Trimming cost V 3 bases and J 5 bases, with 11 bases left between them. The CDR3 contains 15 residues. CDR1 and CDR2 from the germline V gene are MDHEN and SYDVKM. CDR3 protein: CASSFVRGRANVLTF. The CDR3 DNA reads TGTGCCAGCAGTTTTGTGAGGGGAAGGGCCAACGTCCTGACTTTC.

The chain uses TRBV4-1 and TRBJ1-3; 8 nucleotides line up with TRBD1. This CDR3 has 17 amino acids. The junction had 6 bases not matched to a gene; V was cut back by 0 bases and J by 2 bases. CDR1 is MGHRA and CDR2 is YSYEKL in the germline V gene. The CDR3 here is CASSQDDRGGTGNTIYF. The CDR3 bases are TGCGCCAGCAGCCAAGATGACAGGGGCGGAACTGGAAACACCATATATTTT.

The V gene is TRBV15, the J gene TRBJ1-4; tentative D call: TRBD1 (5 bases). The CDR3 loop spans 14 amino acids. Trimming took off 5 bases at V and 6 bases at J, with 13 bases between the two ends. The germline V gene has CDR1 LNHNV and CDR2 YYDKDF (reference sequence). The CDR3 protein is CATSETGRDEKLFF. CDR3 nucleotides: TGTGCCACCAGCGAAACTGGCAGGGATGAAAAACTGTTTTTT.

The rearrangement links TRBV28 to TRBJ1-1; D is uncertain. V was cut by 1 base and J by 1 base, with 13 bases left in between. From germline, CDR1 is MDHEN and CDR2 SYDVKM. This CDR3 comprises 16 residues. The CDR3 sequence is CASSLSGRLGNTEAFF. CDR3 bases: TGTGCCAGCAGTTTATCGGGGAGACTGGGGAACACTGAAGCTTTCTTT.

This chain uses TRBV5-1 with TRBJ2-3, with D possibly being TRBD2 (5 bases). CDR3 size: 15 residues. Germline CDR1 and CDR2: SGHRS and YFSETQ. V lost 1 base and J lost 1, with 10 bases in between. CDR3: CASSLIGVGTDTQYF. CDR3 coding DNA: TGCGCCAGCAGCTTGATCGGGGTGGGCACAGATACGCAGTATTTT.

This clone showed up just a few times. CDR3 sequence (DNA): TGTGCCAGCAGCTTGGCAGGGAACAATCAGCCCCAGCATTTT. Translated: CASSLAGNNQPQHF. This chain links TRBV5-5 with TRBJ1-5; weak D call: TRBD1 (5 bases). Trimming took 0 bases from V and 3 from J, leaving 7 bases between them. CDR1 and CDR2 from the germline V gene are SGHKS and YYEKEE (reference sequence). CDR3 length: 14 residues.

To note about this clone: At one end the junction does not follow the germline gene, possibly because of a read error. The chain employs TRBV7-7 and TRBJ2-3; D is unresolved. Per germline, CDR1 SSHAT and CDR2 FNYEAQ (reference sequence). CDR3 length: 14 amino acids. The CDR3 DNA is TGTGCTAGCAGCCCGGTTTCGACGACAGATACGCAGTATTTT. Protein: CASSPVSTTDTQYF.

CDR3 amino acids: CASSPILRRRNTEAFF. CDR3 nucleotide sequence: TGCGCCAGCAGCCCCATTCTGCGGCGGAGGAACACTGAAGCTTTCTTT. This chain joins TRBV4-1 and TRBJ1-1; the D is unclear. Trimming cost V 4 bases and J 1 base, with 16 bases left between them. CDR1 and CDR2 from the germline V gene are MGHRA and YSYEKL. This CDR3 is 16 amino acids long.

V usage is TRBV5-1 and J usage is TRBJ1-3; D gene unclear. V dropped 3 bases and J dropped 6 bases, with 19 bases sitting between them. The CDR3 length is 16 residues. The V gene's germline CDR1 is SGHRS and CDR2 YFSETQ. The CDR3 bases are TGCGCCAGCAGCTCGGGCCGGGTCCCCGGGGAAAACACCATATATTTT. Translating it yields CASSSGRVPGENTIYF. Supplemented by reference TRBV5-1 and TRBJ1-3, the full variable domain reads KAGVTQTPRYLIKTRGQQVTLSCSPISGHRSVSWYQQTPGQGLQFLFEYFSETQRNKGNFPGRFSGRQFSNSRSEMNVSTLELGDSALYLCASSSGRVPGENTIYFGEGSWLTVV.

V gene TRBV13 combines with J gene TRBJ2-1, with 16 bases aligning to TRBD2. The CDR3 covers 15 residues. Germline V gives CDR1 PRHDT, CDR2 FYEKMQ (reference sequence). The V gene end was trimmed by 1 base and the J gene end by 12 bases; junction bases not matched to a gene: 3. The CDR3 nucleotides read TGTGCCAGCAGCTTAGAGGGACTAGCGGGAGGGGGGCAGTTCTTC. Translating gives CASSLEGLAGGGQFF.

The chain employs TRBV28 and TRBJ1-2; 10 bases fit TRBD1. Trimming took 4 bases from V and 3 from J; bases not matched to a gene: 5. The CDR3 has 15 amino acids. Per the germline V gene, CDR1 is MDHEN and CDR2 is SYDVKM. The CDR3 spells CASSYKTGGDYGYTF. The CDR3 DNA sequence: TGTGCCAGCAGTTATAAGACAGGGGGCGACTATGGCTACACCTTC.

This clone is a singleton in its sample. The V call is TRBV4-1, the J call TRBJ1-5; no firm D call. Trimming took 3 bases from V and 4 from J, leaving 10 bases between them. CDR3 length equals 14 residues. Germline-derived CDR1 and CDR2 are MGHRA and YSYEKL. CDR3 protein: CASSQLLENQPQHF. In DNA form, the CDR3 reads TGCGCCAGCAGCCAGTTATTGGAAAATCAGCCCCAGCATTTT.

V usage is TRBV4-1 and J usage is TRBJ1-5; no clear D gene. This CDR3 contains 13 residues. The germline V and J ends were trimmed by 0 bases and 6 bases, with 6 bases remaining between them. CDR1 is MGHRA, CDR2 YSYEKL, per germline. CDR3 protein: CASSQDFIQPQHF. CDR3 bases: TGCGCCAGCAGCCAAGATTTCATTCAGCCCCAGCATTTT.